This TCR beta chain was identified in a study of PD-1 blockade in classical Hodgkin lymphoma. The assay was immunoSEQ multiplex PCR, and TCRdb's table has in-frame clones only and misses some. The data show over 70,000 clones, 75% to 95% seen once. Time point specified: cycle 4 day 1 (C4D1), after more than five weeks of nivolumab. Relapse was seen in all patients after autologous stem cell transplantation, and brentuximab vedotin exposure was variable. Germline values: CDR1 SGHNT, CDR2 YYREEE (reference sequence). Trimming at V came to 4 bases and at J to 0 bases, leaving 3 bases not matched to a gene. CDR3 length: 14 amino acids.

This material consisted of peripheral blood mononuclear cells (PBMCs), taken before the fourth cycle of nivolumab. The receptor's source is a human donor with classical Hodgkin lymphoma. This chain connects TRBV5-4 to TRBJ1-1; 7 bases map to TRBD1. The chain's CDR3 is CASSMGQLNTEAFF. DNA of the CDR3: TGTGCCAGCAGCATGGGACAGCTGAACACTGAAGCTTTCTTT.